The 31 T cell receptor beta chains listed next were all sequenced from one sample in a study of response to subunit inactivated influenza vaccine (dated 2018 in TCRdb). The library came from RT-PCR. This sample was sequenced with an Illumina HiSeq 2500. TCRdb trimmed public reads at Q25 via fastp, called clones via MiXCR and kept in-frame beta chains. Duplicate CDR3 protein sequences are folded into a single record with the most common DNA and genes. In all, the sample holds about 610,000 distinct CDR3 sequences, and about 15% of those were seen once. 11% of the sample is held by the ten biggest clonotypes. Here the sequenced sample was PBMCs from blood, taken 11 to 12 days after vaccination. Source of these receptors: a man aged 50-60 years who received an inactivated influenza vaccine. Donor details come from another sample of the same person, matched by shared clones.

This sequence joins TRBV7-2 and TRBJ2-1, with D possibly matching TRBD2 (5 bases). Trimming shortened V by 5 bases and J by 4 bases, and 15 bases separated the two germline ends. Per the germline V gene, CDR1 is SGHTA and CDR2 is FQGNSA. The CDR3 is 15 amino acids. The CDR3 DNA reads TGTGCCAGCAGCCGGAGAAGAGGGTTTTACAATGAGCAGTTCTTC. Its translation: CASSRRRGFYNEQFF.

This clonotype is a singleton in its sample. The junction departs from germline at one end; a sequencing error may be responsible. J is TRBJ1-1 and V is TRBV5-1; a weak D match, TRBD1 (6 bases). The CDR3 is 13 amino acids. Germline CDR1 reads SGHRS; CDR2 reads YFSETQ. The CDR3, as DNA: TGCGCCAGCAGCTTGGCCAGGGGTTCTGAAGCCTTCTTT. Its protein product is CASSLARGSEAFF.

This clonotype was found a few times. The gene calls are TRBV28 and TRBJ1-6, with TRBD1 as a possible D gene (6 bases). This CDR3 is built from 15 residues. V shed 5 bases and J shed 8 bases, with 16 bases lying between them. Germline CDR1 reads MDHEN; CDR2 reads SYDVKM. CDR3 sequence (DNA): TGTGCCAGCAGTCTGGGGGGGCGTAGAGATTCACCCCTCCACTTT. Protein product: CASSLGGRRDSPLHF.

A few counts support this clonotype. CDR3 in amino acids: CASSLRGGRADTQYF. The CDR3, as DNA: TGTGCCAGCAGTTTAAGGGGGGGCCGCGCAGATACGCAGTATTTT. The rearrangement uses TRBV12-3 or TRBV12-4 and TRBJ2-3, with a weak D call TRBD2 (7 bases). This CDR3 has 15 residues. Trimming took 2 bases from V and 4 from J, leaving 13 bases between them.

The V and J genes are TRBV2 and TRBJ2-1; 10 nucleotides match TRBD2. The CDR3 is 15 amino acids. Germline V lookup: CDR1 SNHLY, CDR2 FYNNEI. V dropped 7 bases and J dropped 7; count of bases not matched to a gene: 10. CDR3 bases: TGTGCCAGCACCCTTACTAGCGGGAAATATAATGAGCAGTTCTTC. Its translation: CASTLTSGKYNEQFF.

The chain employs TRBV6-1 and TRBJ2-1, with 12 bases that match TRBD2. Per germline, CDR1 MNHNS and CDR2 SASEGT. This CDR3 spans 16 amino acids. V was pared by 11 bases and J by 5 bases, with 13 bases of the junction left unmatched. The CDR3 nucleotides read TGTGCCCATAAGGGGACTAGCGGGCGAGACCACAATGAGCAGTTCTTC. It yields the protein CAHKGTSGRDHNEQFF.

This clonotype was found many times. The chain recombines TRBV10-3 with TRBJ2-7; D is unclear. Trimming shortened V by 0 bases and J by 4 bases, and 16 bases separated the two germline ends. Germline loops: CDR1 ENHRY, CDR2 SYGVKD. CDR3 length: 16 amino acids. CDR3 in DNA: TGTGCCATCAGTGAGTCTGTGGTAGAAAACTGGTACGAGCAGTACTTC. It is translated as CAISESVVENWYEQYF.

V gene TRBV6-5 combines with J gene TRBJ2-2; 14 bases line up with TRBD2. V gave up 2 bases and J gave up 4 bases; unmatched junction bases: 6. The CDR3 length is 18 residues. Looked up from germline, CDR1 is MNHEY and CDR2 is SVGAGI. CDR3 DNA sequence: TGTGCCAGCAGTTACCCGACTAGCGGGGGGGATATCACCGGGGAGCTGTTTTTT. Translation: CASSYPTSGGDITGELFF.

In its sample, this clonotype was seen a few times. This CDR3 is CASSLPGGDTQYF. As DNA, the CDR3 is TGTGCCAGCAGCTTACCGGGAGGGGATACGCAGTATTTT. The chain has TRBV5-6 and TRBJ2-3; 8 nucleotides agree with TRBD2. The CDR3 consists of 13 residues. After removal of 2 bases from V and 6 bases from J, the junction contained 2 bases not matched to a gene. The germline V gene encodes CDR1 SGHDT and CDR2 YYEEEE. The full variable domain, rest sourced from reference TRBV5-6 and TRBJ2-3, is DAGVTQSPTHLIKTRGQQVTLRCSPKSGHDTVSWYQQALGQGPQFIFQYYEEEERQRGNFPDRFSGHQFPNYSSELNVNALLLGDSALYLCASSLPGGDTQYFGPGTRLTVL.

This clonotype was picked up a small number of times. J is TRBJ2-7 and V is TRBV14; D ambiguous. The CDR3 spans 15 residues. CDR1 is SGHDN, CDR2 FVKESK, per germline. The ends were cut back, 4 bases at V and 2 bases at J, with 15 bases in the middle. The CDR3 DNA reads TGTGCCAGCAGCCCCCATTTCCCAGGAACCTACGAGCAGTACTTC. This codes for CASSPHFPGTYEQYF.

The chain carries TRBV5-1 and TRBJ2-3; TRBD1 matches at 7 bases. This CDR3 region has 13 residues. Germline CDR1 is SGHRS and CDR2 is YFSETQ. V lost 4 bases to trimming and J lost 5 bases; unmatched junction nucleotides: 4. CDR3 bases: TGCGCCAGCAGCCCGAGACAGGGAGATACGCAGTATTTT. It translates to CASSPRQGDTQYF.

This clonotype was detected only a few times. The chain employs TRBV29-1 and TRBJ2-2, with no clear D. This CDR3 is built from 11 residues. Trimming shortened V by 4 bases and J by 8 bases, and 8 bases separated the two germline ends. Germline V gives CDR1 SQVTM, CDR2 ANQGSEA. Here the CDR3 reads CSVGESGELFF. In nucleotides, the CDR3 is TGCAGCGTTGGAGAGTCGGGGGAGCTGTTTTTT.

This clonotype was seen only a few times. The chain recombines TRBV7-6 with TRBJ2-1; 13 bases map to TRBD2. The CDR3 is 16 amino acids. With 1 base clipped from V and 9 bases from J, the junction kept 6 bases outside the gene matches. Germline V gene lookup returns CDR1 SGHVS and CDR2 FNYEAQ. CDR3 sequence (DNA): TGTGCCAGCAGCTTAGAAGGACTAGCGGGAGCGAGTGAGCAGTTCTTC. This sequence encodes CASSLEGLAGASEQFF.

The CDR3 DNA is TGTGCCAGCAGCTTGACTCGCATCGGGGATTCTGCCTACGAGCAGTACTTC. This codes for CASSLTRIGDSAYEQYF. This rearrangement joins TRBV5-6 to TRBJ2-7; TRBD2 might be the D (5 bases). Germline values: CDR1 SGHDT, CDR2 YYEEEE. The ends were cut back, 1 base at V and 2 bases at J, with 19 bases in the middle. CDR3 length: 17 amino acids.

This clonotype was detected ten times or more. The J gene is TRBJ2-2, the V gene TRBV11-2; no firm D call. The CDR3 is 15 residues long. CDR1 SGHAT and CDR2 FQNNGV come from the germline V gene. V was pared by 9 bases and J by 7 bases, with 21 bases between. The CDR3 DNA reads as TGTGCCAGTCCCTACGGTCTATCTCTGGACGGGGAGCTGTTTTTT. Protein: CASPYGLSLDGELFF.

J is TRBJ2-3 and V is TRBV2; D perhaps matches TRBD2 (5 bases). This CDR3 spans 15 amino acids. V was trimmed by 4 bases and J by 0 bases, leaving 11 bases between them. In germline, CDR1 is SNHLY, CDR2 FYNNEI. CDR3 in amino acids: CASSAVGESTDTQYF. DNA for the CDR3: TGTGCCAGCAGTGCGGTGGGAGAGAGCACAGATACGCAGTATTTT. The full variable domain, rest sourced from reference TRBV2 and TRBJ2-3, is EPEVTQTPSHQVTQMGQEVILRCVPISNHLYFYWYRQILGQKVEFLVSFYNNEISEKSEIFDDQFSVERPDGSNFTLKIRSTKLEDSAMYFCASSAVGESTDTQYFGPGTRLTVL.

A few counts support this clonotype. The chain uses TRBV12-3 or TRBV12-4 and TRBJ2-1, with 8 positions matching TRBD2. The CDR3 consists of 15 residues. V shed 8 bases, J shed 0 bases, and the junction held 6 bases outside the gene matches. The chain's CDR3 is CASGLGGASYNEQFF. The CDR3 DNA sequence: TGTGCCAGCGGGCTCGGGGGGGCCTCCTACAATGAGCAGTTCTTC.

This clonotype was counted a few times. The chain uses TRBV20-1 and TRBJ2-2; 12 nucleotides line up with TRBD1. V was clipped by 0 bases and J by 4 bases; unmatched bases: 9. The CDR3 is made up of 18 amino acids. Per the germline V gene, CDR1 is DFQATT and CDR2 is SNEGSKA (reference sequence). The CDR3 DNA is TGCAGTGCTAGAGATCTTGGGGACAGGGGGCAGAGCACCGGGGAGCTGTTTTTT. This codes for CSARDLGDRGQSTGELFF.

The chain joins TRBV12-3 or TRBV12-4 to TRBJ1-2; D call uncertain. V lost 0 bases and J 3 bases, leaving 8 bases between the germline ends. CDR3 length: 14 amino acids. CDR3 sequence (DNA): TGTGCCAGCAGTTTAGCTTCTGGGTACTATGGCTACACCTTC. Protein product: CASSLASGYYGYTF.

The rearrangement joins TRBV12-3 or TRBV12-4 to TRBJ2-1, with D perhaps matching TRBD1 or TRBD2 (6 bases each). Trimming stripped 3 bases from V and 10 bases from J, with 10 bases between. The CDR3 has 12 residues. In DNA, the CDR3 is TGTGCCAGCAGTTTCACCGGGGGCGAGCAGTTCTTC. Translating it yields CASSFTGGEQFF.

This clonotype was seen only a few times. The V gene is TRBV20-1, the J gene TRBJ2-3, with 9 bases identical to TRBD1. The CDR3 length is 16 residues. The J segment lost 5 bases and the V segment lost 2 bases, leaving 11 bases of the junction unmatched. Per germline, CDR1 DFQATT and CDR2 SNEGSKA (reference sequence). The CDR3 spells CSARLRDREELDTQYF. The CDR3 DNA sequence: TGCAGTGCTAGATTGAGGGACAGGGAGGAGTTAGATACGCAGTATTTT.

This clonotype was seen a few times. CDR3 protein: CASSHFPNESPGQIRETQYF. The CDR3 coding sequence is TGCGCCAGCAGCCATTTCCCGAACGAAAGTCCGGGCCAGATTAGAGAGACCCAGTACTTC. This chain connects TRBV4-1 to TRBJ2-5; D gene uncertain. CDR1 and CDR2 (germline): MGHRA, YSYEKL. V lost 3 bases, J lost 4 bases, and 30 bases lay in between. The CDR3 extends over 20 amino acids.

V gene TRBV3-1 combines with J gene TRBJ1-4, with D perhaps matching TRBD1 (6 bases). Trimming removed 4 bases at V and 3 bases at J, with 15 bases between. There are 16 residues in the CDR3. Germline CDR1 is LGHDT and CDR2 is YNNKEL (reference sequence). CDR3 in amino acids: CASSLRGGASNEKLFF. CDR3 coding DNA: TGTGCCAGCAGCCTTAGGGGGGGCGCTTCTAATGAAAAACTGTTTTTT.

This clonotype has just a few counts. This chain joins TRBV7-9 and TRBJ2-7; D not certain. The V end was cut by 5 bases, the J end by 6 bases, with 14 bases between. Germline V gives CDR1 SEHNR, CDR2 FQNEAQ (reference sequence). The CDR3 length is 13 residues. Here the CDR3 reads CASSPGIAIEQYF. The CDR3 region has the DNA TGTGCCAGCAGCCCTGGAATAGCAATCGAGCAGTACTTC.

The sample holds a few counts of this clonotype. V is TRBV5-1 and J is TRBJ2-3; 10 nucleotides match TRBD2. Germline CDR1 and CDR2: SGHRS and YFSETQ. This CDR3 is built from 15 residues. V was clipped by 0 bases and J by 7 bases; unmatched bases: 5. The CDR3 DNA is TGCGCCAGCAGCTTGGATGTAGCGGGAGGAAATACGCAGTATTTT. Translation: CASSLDVAGGNTQYF.

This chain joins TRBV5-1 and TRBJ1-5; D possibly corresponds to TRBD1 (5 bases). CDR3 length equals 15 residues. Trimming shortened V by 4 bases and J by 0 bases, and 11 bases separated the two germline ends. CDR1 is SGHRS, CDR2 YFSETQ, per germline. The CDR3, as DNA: TGCGCCAGCAGCCCCTGGGGGGATAGCAATCAGCCCCAGCATTTT. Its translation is CASSPWGDSNQPQHF.

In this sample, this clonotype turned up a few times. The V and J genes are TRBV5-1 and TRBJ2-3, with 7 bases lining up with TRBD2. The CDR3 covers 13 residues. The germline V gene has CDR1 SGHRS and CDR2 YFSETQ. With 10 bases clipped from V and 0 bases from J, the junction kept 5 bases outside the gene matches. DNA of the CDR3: TGCGCCTGTCTAGCGGATAGCACAGATACGCAGTATTTT. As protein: CACLADSTDTQYF.

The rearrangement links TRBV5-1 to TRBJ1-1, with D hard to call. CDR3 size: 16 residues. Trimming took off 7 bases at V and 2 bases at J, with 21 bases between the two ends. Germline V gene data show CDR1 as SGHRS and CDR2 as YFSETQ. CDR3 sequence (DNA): TGCGCCAGCCGCCTGGTAAGTGGAGGAGTAAACACTGAAGCTTTCTTT. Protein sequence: CASRLVSGGVNTEAFF.

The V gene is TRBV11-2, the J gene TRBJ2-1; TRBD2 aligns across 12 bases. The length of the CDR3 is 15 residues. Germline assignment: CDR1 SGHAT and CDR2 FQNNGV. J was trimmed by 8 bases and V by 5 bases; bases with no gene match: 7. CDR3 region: CASSILAGGLYEQFF. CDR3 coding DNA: TGTGCCAGCAGCATCCTAGCGGGGGGGCTTTATGAGCAGTTCTTC.

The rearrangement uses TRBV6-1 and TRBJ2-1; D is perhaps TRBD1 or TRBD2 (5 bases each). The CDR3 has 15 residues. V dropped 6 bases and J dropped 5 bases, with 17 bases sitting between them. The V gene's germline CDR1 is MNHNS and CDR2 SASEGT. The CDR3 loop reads CASSLRGASNNEQFF. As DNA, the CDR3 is TGTGCCAGCAGCCTACGAGGGGCTTCGAACAATGAGCAGTTCTTC.

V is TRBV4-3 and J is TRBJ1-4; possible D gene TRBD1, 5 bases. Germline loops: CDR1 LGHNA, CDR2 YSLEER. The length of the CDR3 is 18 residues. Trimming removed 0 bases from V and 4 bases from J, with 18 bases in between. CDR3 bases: TGCGCCAGCAGCCAAGATCGTCAGGGCAGGCCGAATAATGAAAAACTGTTTTTT. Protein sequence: CASSQDRQGRPNNEKLFF.